This T cell receptor (beta chain) was identified during a study of Ad26.COV2.S vaccination and SARS-CoV-2 variants. Study context: Enrollment placed the donor in the COV1001 Ad26.COV2.S trial arm.

Clones were sequenced by immunoSEQ multiplex PCR, and TCRdb holds only the in-frame ones, with some missing. Of 300,000 to 400,000 clones listed, about 86% are singletons. Specified treatment: some 20 received Ad26.COV2.S at low or high dose, single or two shots; about 5 received placebo; per-sample allocation not given. Sampling was performed 63 days after the first vaccine or placebo injection. This adult donor, from Boston, was 18-55 years old. Germline CDR1 LNHDA, CDR2 SQIVND (reference sequence). The CDR3 consists of 15 residues. V was cut by 5 bases and J by 1 base, with 14 bases left in between.

Sequences were derived from peripheral blood, sampled in a trial of Ad26.COV2.S vaccine versus placebo. The receptor was derived from a person aged 18-65 years who received the Ad26.COV2.S COVID-19 vaccine or a placebo. The V and J genes are TRBV19 and TRBJ1-1; D not certain. CDR3 nucleotide sequence: TGTGCCAGTAGTTCTGGGATCCAAAGGAACACTGAAGCTTTCTTT. This sequence encodes CASSSGIQRNTEAFF. The entire variable domain, with the rest obtained from reference TRBV19 and TRBJ1-1, is as follows: DGGITQSPKYLFRKEGQNVTLSCEQNLNHDAMYWYRQDPGQGLRLIYYSQIVNDFQKGDIAEGYSVSREKKESFPLTVTSAQKNPTAFYLCASSSGIQRNTEAFFGQGTRLTVV.